Detailed here is one T cell receptor (beta chain). The antigen remains unidentified. The sample comes from a study of T cells in Graves' hyperthyroidism and ophthalmopathy. Broader study findings: Model-based prediction identified ophthalmopathy a median around 6.5 months prior to its onset.

Unmatched junction bases numbered 6, after V lost 6 bases and J lost 5 bases. Germline loops: CDR1 SNHLY, CDR2 FYNNEI. The CDR3 has 13 residues. Recently diagnosed hyperthyroidism of less than 2 months' duration affected patients aged 18 to 65. Patients were excluded for uncontrolled infection, other autoimmune disease, pregnancy or lactation. The source material, RNA transcripts, was used to amplify TCR beta CDR3 regions. The HTBI primer set served for first-round RT-PCR of the TCR CDR3. TCRdb fed the multiplex PCR reads into MiXCR, producing one record per CDR3 protein. The sample shows fewer than 350,000 distinct CDR3 sequences, approximately 16% of them seen only once.

Sequenced sample: blood. This receptor was taken from a woman aged 45 to 65 with Graves' hyperthyroidism that later progressed to Graves' ophthalmopathy. This chain connects TRBV2 to TRBJ2-7; 8 bases align to TRBD2. CDR3 protein: CASSETSVHEQYF. Here the CDR3 DNA reads TGTGCCAGCAGCGAGACTAGCGTTCACGAGCAGTACTTC.